One sample yielded the 16 T cell receptor beta chains listed below, sequenced in a study of post-analysis software for immune sequencing data. Study-level points and caveats: Among four or five TRBV segments more frequent in patients than controls were TRBV5-6, TRBV5-1 and TRBV20-1.

cDNA libraries of TCR beta carried unique molecular identifiers. TCRdb passed the PCR reads through MiXCR, listing each CDR3 protein once. The sample includes approximately 730,000 distinct CDR3 sequences, roughly 30% of them seen just once. Antigens of these TCRs are unknown. The sample consisted of blood. The origin of the receptors is a girl under 18 with multiple sclerosis.

This clonotype was seen a few times. The V call is TRBV5-6, the J call TRBJ2-4; the match to TRBD1 covers 7 bases. CDR3 length: 17 residues. The germline gives CDR1 SGHDT, CDR2 YYEEEE. With V trimmed by 2 bases and J by 4 bases, 12 bases remained unmatched. CDR3 loop: CASSFLVARDRKNIQYF. CDR3 sequence (DNA): TGTGCCAGCAGCTTTCTAGTGGCCCGGGACAGAAAAAACATTCAGTACTTC.

This clonotype occurred many times. J is TRBJ2-7 and V is TRBV29-1; 8 bases align to TRBD1. Trimming at V came to 4 bases and at J to 5 bases, leaving 7 bases not matched to a gene. Germline CDR1 SQVTM, CDR2 ANQGSEA. The length of the CDR3 is 13 residues. CDR3 region: CSVARTGINEQYF. The DNA of the CDR3 is TGCAGCGTTGCGAGGACAGGGATTAACGAGCAGTACTTC.

There are a few counts of this clonotype. V and J are TRBV5-6 and TRBJ1-2; 7 nucleotides match TRBD1. CDR1 is SGHDT, CDR2 YYEEEE, per germline. The V and J ends lost 5 bases and 1 base, in that order; junction bases with no gene match: 14. CDR3 length: 17 amino acids. The CDR3 reads CASREQGGSDLNYGYTF. DNA of the CDR3: TGTGCCAGCAGGGAGCAGGGGGGCTCCGACCTTAACTATGGCTACACCTTC. The variable domain in full, completed from reference TRBV5-6 and TRBJ1-2, reads DAGVTQSPTHLIKTRGQQVTLRCSPKSGHDTVSWYQQALGQGPQFIFQYYEEEERQRGNFPDRFSGHQFPNYSSELNVNALLLGDSALYLCASREQGGSDLNYGYTFGSGTRLTVV.

This clonotype was detected a few times. The genes are TRBV12-3 or TRBV12-4 and TRBJ1-2, with 9 bases aligning to TRBD1. The CDR3 consists of 13 residues. The junction had 3 bases not matched to a gene; V was cut back by 6 bases and J by 4 bases. The CDR3 is CASRQGAPYGYTF. CDR3 coding DNA: TGTGCCAGCAGACAGGGGGCCCCCTATGGCTACACCTTC.

The V and J genes are TRBV20-1 and TRBJ2-7; D possibly corresponds to TRBD1 (6 bases). Germline CDR1 is DFQATT and CDR2 is SNEGSKA (reference sequence). With 1 base removed from V and 5 bases from J, the gap between germline ends came to 12 bases. The CDR3 is 13 amino acids. The CDR3 region is CSARGGRGDEQYF. CDR3 sequence (DNA): TGCAGTGCTAGAGGGGGCAGGGGCGACGAGCAGTACTTC.

This clonotype was picked up a small number of times. The CDR3 here is CSAREWLDQLQNEQFF. As DNA, the CDR3 is TGCAGTGCTAGAGAGTGGTTGGACCAGTTACAGAATGAGCAGTTCTTC. The J gene is TRBJ2-1, the V gene TRBV20-1; D not certain. The germline CDR1 and CDR2 sequences are DFQATT and SNEGSKA (reference sequence). This CDR3 has 16 amino acids. Trimming left V 0 bases short and J 7 bases short, with 19 bases between.

The chain links TRBV29-1 to TRBJ2-5, with 12 bases lining up with TRBD2. V shed 3 bases and J 4 bases; nucleotides not matched to a gene: 3. The CDR3 sequence is 14 residues long. Germline lookup yields CDR1 SQVTM and CDR2 ANQGSEA. The CDR3 here is CSVDSSGRGETQYF. CDR3 coding DNA: TGCAGCGTTGATTCTAGCGGGAGGGGAGAGACCCAGTACTTC.

The chain joins TRBV3-1 to TRBJ2-3; perhaps TRBD2 as D (5 bases). The V gene lost 0 bases and the J gene lost 6 bases, with 13 bases spanning the gap. Germline CDR1 is LGHDT and CDR2 is YNNKEL (reference sequence). The CDR3 loop spans 15 amino acids. The CDR3 sequence: CASSQDGGSGDTQYF. The CDR3 nucleotides read TGTGCCAGCAGCCAAGATGGAGGATCCGGGGATACGCAGTATTTT.

The chain employs TRBV7-8 and TRBJ2-7; D not resolved. CDR1 and CDR2 (germline): SGHVS, FQNEAQ. CDR3 size: 15 residues. V gave up 5 bases and J gave up 4 bases, with 18 bases separating them. DNA of the CDR3: TGTGCCAGCAGCCCCCTCTTTAGGGCCGGGTACGAGCAGTACTTC. This sequence encodes CASSPLFRAGYEQYF.

The sample holds a few counts of this clonotype. The chain employs TRBV28 and TRBJ2-1, with 9 bases identical to TRBD1. From germline, CDR1 is MDHEN and CDR2 SYDVKM. The CDR3 is 13 amino acids. V lost 6 bases, J lost 8 bases, and 5 bases stayed unmatched. The CDR3, as DNA: TGTGCCAGCAGAAGGACAGGGGTTGATGAGCAGTTCTTC. Translating gives CASRRTGVDEQFF.

The chain joins TRBV4-3 to TRBJ1-5, with D perhaps TRBD1 (5 bases). The CDR3 sequence is 14 residues long. Germline V gene lookup returns CDR1 LGHNA and CDR2 YSLEER. The V gene lost 0 bases and the J gene lost 5 bases, with 8 bases spanning the gap. The CDR3 protein is CASSQDWGDQPQHF. Written as DNA, the CDR3 is TGCGCCAGCAGCCAAGATTGGGGGGATCAGCCCCAGCATTTT.

This clonotype has ten or more counts. The rearrangement uses TRBV12-3 or TRBV12-4 and TRBJ1-2; 7 positions match TRBD1. The ends lost 3 bases at V and 8 bases at J; junction bases unmatched: 9. The CDR3 has 14 amino acids. The CDR3 sequence: CASSFLGTAHGYTF. The CDR3 bases are TGTGCCAGCAGTTTTTTAGGGACAGCACACGGCTACACCTTC.

This clonotype was found many times. V usage is TRBV6-5 and J usage is TRBJ2-7; D is possibly TRBD1 or TRBD2 (5 bases each). CDR1 is MNHEY and CDR2 is SVGAGI in the germline V gene. Trimming stripped 7 bases from V and 6 bases from J, with 10 bases between. The CDR3 loop spans 11 amino acids. The CDR3 here is CASTDSGEQYF. Here the CDR3 DNA reads TGTGCCAGCACCGACAGCGGCGAGCAGTACTTC.

This clonotype was observed a handful of times. CDR3 coding DNA: TGTGCCAGCAGTTTCGCAGACAGGCTCAATCAGCCCCAGCATTTT. It translates to CASSFADRLNQPQHF. J is TRBJ1-5 and V is TRBV28; TRBD1 might be the D (6 bases). There are 15 residues in the CDR3. Germline V CDR1 and CDR2: MDHEN, SYDVKM. Trimming pared 3 bases from V and 3 bases from J, leaving 12 bases between.

V gene TRBV20-1 combines with J gene TRBJ1-5; tentatively, D is TRBD1 (6 bases). CDR1 DFQATT and CDR2 SNEGSKA come from the germline V gene (reference sequence). V was trimmed by 3 bases and J by 4 bases, leaving 13 bases between them. The CDR3 spans 14 residues. The CDR3 coding sequence is TGCAGTGCTAGGGATTATAGGGGGAATCAGCCCCAGCATTTT. Residues: CSARDYRGNQPQHF.

This rearrangement joins TRBV19 to TRBJ2-1; 8 bases are shared with TRBD2. CDR1 is LNHDA, CDR2 SQIVND, per germline (reference sequence). Trimming cost V 3 bases and J 4 bases; bases outside gene matches: 5. The CDR3 length is 15 residues. This chain's CDR3 is CASSMRREGYNEQFF. CDR3 nucleotide sequence: TGTGCCAGTAGTATGAGACGGGAGGGTTACAATGAGCAGTTCTTC.